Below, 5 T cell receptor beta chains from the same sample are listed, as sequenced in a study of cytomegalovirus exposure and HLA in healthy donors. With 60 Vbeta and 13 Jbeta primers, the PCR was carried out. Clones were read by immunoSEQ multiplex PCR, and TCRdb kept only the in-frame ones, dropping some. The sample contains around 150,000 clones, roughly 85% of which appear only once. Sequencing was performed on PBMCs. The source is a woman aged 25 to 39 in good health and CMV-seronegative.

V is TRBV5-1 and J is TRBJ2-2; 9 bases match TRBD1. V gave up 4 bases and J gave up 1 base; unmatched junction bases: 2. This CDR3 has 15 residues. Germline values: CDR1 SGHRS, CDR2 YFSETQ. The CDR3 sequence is CASSTDRGNTGELFF. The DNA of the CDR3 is TGCGCCAGCAGCACGGACAGGGGGAACACCGGGGAGCTGTTTTTT.

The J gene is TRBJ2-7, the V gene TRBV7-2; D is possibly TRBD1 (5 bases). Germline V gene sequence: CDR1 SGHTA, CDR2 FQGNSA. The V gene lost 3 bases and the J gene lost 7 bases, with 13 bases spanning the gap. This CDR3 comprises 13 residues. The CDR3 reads CASSLTAFGEQYF. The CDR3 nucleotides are TGTGCCAGCAGCTTGACAGCCTTTGGGGAGCAGTACTTC.

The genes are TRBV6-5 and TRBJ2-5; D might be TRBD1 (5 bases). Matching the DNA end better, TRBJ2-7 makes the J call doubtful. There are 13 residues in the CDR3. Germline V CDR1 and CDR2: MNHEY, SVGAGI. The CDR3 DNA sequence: TGTGCCAGCGGGGCGAACAGCGTTCACGAGCAGTACTTC. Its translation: CASGANSVHEQYF.

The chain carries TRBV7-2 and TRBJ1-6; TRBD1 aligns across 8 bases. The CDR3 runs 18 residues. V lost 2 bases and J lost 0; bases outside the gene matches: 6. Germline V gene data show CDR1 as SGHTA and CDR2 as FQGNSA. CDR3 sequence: CASSLTTGQGSYNSPLHF. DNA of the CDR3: TGTGCCAGCAGCTTAACCACCGGACAGGGCTCCTATAATTCACCCCTCCACTTT.

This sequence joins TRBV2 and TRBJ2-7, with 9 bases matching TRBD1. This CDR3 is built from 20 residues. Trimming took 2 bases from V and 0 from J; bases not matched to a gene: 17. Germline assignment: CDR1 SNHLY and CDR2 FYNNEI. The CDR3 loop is CASSERWGDRVSLSSYEQYF. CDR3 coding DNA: TGTGCCAGCAGTGAAAGGTGGGGGGACAGGGTATCCCTTAGCTCCTACGAGCAGTACTTC.